Listed below are T cell receptor beta chains from one sample, sequenced in a study of shared clonotypes between healthy human individuals. TCRdb's table, derived via immunoSEQ multiplex PCR, lists solely in-frame clones and lacks some. The table records millions of clones, about 94% of them present only once. Sequencing input: naive CD8+ T cells sorted from blood. These receptors all stem from a man younger than 35 in good health. Both conserved end residues are part of each CDR3. The order of the fields is V gene, J gene, D gene, clone size, CDR3 protein, CDR3 DNA. The D gene is left open where the match is weak. The listing skips clone size in some rows; elsewhere it reads once, few, many or a size class.

V: TRBV6-5
J: TRBJ1-1
D: NA
size: NA
CDR3: CATRDADTEAFF
DNA: TGTGCCACCCGGGACGCGGACACTGAAGCTTTCTTT

V: TRBV10-3
J: TRBJ1-3
D: NA
size: NA
CDR3: CAISESGVFHSGNTIYF
DNA: TGTGCCATCAGTGAGTCGGGGGTCTTCCACTCTGGAAACACCATATATTTT

V: TRBV7-9
J: TRBJ2-5
D: NA
size: NA
CDR3: CASSLEGGQETQYF
DNA: TGTGCCAGCAGCTTAGAAGGGGGGCAAGAGACCCAGTACTTC

V: TRBV5-4
J: TRBJ1-2
D: NA
size: NA
CDR3: CASSPTRVANYGYTF
DNA: TGTGCCAGCAGCCCTACCAGGGTAGCTAACTATGGCTACACCTTC

V: TRBV6-6
J: TRBJ2-1
D: NA
size: NA
CDR3: CASSPPGLGRFF
DNA: TGTGCCAGCAGTCCTCCCGGCTTAGGGCGGTTCTTC

V: TRBV6-5
J: TRBJ1-2
D: NA
size: NA
CDR3: CAGGELYGYTF
DNA: TGTGCCGGGGGGGAACTCTATGGCTACACCTTC

V: TRBV7-9
J: TRBJ2-5
D: TRBD2
size: NA
CDR3: CASSLYAAGGQQETQYF
DNA: TGTGCCAGCAGCTTATATGCGGCGGGGGGGCAGCAAGAGACCCAGTACTTC

V: TRBV4-1
J: TRBJ2-1
D: NA
size: NA
CDR3: CASSQVAGDNEQFF
DNA: TGCGCCAGCAGCCAAGTGGCAGGGGACAATGAGCAGTTCTTC

V: TRBV19
J: TRBJ1-4
D: TRBD1
size: NA
CDR3: CASSPGTGLNEKLFF
DNA: TGTGCCAGTAGTCCAGGGACAGGCCTTAATGAAAAACTGTTTTTT

V: TRBV27
J: TRBJ2-7
D: TRBD1
size: once
CDR3: CASSTSTGAYEQYF
DNA: TGTGCCAGCAGTACCTCGACAGGGGCCTACGAGCAGTACTTC

V: TRBV11-2
J: TRBJ2-1
D: NA
size: NA
CDR3: CASSLGLGSEQFF
DNA: TGTGCCAGCAGCTTAGGACTAGGAAGTGAGCAGTTCTTC

V: TRBV6-1
J: TRBJ2-2
D: NA
size: NA
CDR3: CASSAPESGELFF
DNA: TGTGCCAGCAGTGCCCCAGAGTCCGGGGAGCTGTTTTTT

V: TRBV2
J: TRBJ2-2
D: TRBD1
size: NA
CDR3: CAGGTGENTGELFF
DNA: TGTGCCGGAGGGACAGGGGAAAACACCGGGGAGCTGTTTTTT

V: TRBV27
J: TRBJ2-7
D: TRBD2
size: NA
CDR3: CASMGGSSYEQYF
DNA: TGTGCCAGCATGGGCGGGAGCTCCTACGAGCAGTACTTC

V: TRBV5-1
J: TRBJ2-5
D: NA
size: NA
CDR3: CASSPSLGEETQYF
DNA: TGCGCCAGCAGCCCGTCCTTAGGGGAGGAGACCCAGTACTTC

V: TRBV9
J: TRBJ2-1
D: NA
size: once
CDR3: CASSVDVGSSYNEQFF
DNA: TGTGCCAGCAGCGTAGATGTAGGGAGCTCCTACAATGAGCAGTTCTTC

V: TRBV4-1
J: TRBJ2-7
D: TRBD1
size: NA
CDR3: CASSYTGEYEQYF
DNA: TGCGCCAGCAGCTATACAGGGGAATACGAGCAGTACTTC

V: TRBV4-1
J: TRBJ2-7
D: TRBD1
size: NA
CDR3: CASSQRNDRGAHYEQYF
DNA: TGCGCCAGCAGCCAACGTAACGACAGGGGAGCCCACTACGAGCAGTACTTC

V: TRBV4-1
J: TRBJ2-1
D: TRBD1
size: once
CDR3: CASSQDKLAAGGAYNEQFF
DNA: TGCGCCAGCAGCCAAGATAAGTTGGCCGCAGGGGGCGCCTACAATGAGCAGTTCTTC

V: TRBV9
J: TRBJ2-1
D: NA
size: once
CDR3: CASSVIEGNEQFF
DNA: TGTGCCAGCAGCGTAATAGAAGGCAATGAGCAGTTCTTC

V: TRBV30
J: TRBJ1-2
D: TRBD1
size: NA
CDR3: CASDQGGGYTF
DNA: TGTGCCTCTGACCAGGGGGGTGGCTACACCTTC

V: TRBV2
J: TRBJ2-3
D: NA
size: NA
CDR3: CASSSLGGRLGDTQYF
DNA: TGTGCCAGCAGTTCCCTCGGAGGAAGATTGGGAGATACGCAGTATTTT

V: TRBV4-3
J: TRBJ1-2
D: NA
size: once
CDR3: CASSHAHQGEGYGYTF
DNA: TGCGCCAGCAGCCATGCCCATCAGGGAGAAGGTTATGGCTACACCTTC

V: TRBV2
J: TRBJ2-5
D: TRBD2
size: NA
CDR3: CASSELAGFLETQYF
DNA: TGTGCCAGCAGTGAACTAGCGGGTTTTCTGGAGACCCAGTACTTC

V: TRBV5-1
J: TRBJ2-7
D: TRBD1
size: NA
CDR3: CASSLGQGKAYEQYF
DNA: TGCGCCAGCAGCTTGGGACAGGGGAAGGCCTACGAGCAGTACTTC

V: TRBV6-1
J: TRBJ2-7
D: TRBD2
size: once
CDR3: CASSETSGSLSYEQYF
DNA: TGTGCCAGCAGTGAAACTAGCGGGAGTTTATCCTACGAGCAGTACTTC

V: TRBV27
J: TRBJ2-1
D: NA
size: NA
CDR3: CASSPSVGDISDEQFF
DNA: TGTGCCAGCAGTCCCTCAGTTGGAGACATATCCGATGAGCAGTTCTTC